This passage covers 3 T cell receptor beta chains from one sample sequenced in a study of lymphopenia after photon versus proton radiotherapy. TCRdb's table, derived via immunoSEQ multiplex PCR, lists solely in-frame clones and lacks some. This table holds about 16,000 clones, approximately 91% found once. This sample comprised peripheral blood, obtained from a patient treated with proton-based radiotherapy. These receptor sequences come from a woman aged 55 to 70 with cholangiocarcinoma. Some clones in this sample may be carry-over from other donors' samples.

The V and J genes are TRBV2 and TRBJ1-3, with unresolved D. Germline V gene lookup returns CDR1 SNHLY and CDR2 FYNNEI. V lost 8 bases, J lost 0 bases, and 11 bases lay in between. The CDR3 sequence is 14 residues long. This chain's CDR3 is CASGPESSGNTIYF. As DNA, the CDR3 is TGTGCCAGCGGGCCGGAAAGCTCTGGAAACACCATATATTTT.

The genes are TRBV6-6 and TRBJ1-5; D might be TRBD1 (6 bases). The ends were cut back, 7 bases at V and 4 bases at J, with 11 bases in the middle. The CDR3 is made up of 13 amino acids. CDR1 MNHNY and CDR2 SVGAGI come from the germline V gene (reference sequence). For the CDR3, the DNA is TGTGCCAGCAAGGGGGGGGCGAATCAGCCCCAGCATTTT. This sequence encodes CASKGGANQPQHF.

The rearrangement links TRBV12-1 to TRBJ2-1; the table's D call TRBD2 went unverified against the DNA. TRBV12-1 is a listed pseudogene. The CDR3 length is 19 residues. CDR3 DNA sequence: TGTGCCAGCAGCTTTGGGGGACTAGCGGGGACCCGCTTCGGGTGCGAGCAGTTCTTC. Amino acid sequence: CASSFGGLAGTRFGCEQFF.